Shown below are 25 T cell receptor beta chains from a single sample sequenced in a study of shared clonotypes between healthy human individuals. The data were produced by immunoSEQ multiplex PCR, yet TCRdb's version contains in-frame clones alone and is incomplete. Here the sample spans millions of clones, over 85% being singletons. The specimen sequenced was naive CD4+ T cells from PBMCs. Regarding subset: CD45RA+ positively selected. The receptors come from a man aged 18 to 30 in good health. Some clones in this sample may be carry-over from other donors' samples.

CDR3 coding DNA: TGTGCCAGCACGTCTCGGACAGGGGCTGGCGAGCAGTACTTC. Translation: CASTSRTGAGEQYF. The gene calls are TRBV6-6 and TRBJ2-7, with 9 positions matching TRBD1. Germline V gene data show CDR1 as MNHNY and CDR2 as SVGAGI (reference sequence). V shed 7 bases and J 6 bases; nucleotides not matched to a gene: 10. The CDR3 totals 14 residues.

The DNA of the CDR3 is TGTGCCAGCAGTCCTTCGGACCACAATCAGCCCCAGCATTTT. Encoded protein: CASSPSDHNQPQHF. The rearrangement links TRBV6-6 to TRBJ1-5; D remains unclear. The V gene lost 5 bases and the J gene lost 3 bases, with 11 bases spanning the gap. Germline loops: CDR1 MNHNY, CDR2 SVGAGI (reference sequence). The length of the CDR3 is 14 residues.

Details on this clone: Other DNA variants within this sample encode the same CDR3. The CDR3 is CAWSVQGAGGYTF. CDR3 DNA: TGTGCCTGGAGTGTACAGGGGGCTGGCGGCTACACCTTC. V gene TRBV30 combines with J gene TRBJ1-2; 9 bases are a match to TRBD1. Losses at the gene ends were 0 bases for V and 8 bases for J; bases not matched to a gene: 4. Germline V gene lookup returns CDR1 GTSNPN and CDR2 SVGIG (reference sequence). The CDR3 is 13 residues long.

The chain joins TRBV7-3 to TRBJ2-7; 7 bases align to TRBD2. Looked up from germline, CDR1 is SGHTA and CDR2 is FQGTGA. The CDR3 extends over 15 amino acids. Germline trimming cut 7 bases from V and 2 bases from J; bases unmatched to any gene: 11. The DNA for the CDR3 is TGTGCCAGCAAAGGTCCCCGACTAGCTACCTACGAGCAGTACTTC. Translation: CASKGPRLATYEQYF. Together with reference TRBV7-3 and TRBJ2-7, the CDR3 gives the full variable domain: GAGVSQTPSNKVTEKGKYVELRCDPISGHTALYWYRQSLGQGPEFLIYFQGTGAADDSGLPNDRFFAVRPEGSVSTLKIQRTERGDSAVYLCASKGPRLATYEQYFGPGTRLTVT.

V is TRBV7-9 and J is TRBJ2-2; no firm D call. The germline CDR1 and CDR2 sequences are SEHNR and FQNEAQ (reference sequence). The CDR3 spans 17 residues. Trimming left V 0 bases short and J 3 bases short, with 14 bases between. The CDR3 nucleotides read TGTGCCAGCAGCTTAGCCTACTCTAACAGTTACACCGGGGAGCTGTTTTTT. This codes for CASSLAYSNSYTGELFF.

The chain links TRBV28 to TRBJ2-5; 9 positions match TRBD2. With V trimmed by 8 bases and J by 4 bases, 17 bases remained unmatched. Germline V CDR1 and CDR2: MDHEN, SYDVKM. The CDR3 has 17 residues. The CDR3 nucleotides read TGTGCCAGCTCGAGGGCTAGCGGGATGGCCCGGGGAGAGACCCAGTACTTC. This sequence encodes CASSRASGMARGETQYF.

Only one count was recorded for this clone. The rearrangement links TRBV5-1 to TRBJ2-7; D is undetermined. CDR3 length: 13 residues. V was cut by 4 bases and J by 2 bases, with 10 bases left in between. Germline V gene data show CDR1 as SGHRS and CDR2 as YFSETQ. The CDR3 here is CASSAVEAYEQYF. The CDR3 DNA reads as TGCGCCAGCAGCGCGGTTGAGGCCTACGAGCAGTACTTC.

The chain employs TRBV2 and TRBJ2-7; tentatively, D is TRBD1 (6 bases). V lost 4 bases, J lost 3 bases, and 10 bases lay in between. There are 13 residues in the CDR3. Germline assignment: CDR1 SNHLY and CDR2 FYNNEI. This CDR3 is CASSADRYYEQYF. For the CDR3, the DNA is TGTGCCAGCAGTGCCGACAGGTACTACGAGCAGTACTTC.

Of note for this clone: The identical CDR3 is also encoded by other nucleotide sequences in the sample. V is TRBV4-3 and J is TRBJ2-3; the D gene is possibly TRBD2 (5 bases). The CDR3 contains 12 residues. V lost 2 bases and J 5 bases, leaving 5 bases between the germline ends. Germline V gene lookup returns CDR1 LGHNA and CDR2 YSLEER. The CDR3 bases are TGCGCCAGCAGCCAAACTAGAGATACGCAGTATTTT. It yields the protein CASSQTRDTQYF.

This chain uses TRBV21-1 with TRBJ1-2; TRBD1 is taken as the D call from the table, unchecked against the DNA. TRBV21-1 is labeled a pseudogene. The CDR3 totals 15 residues. CDR3 in DNA: TGTGCCAGCACCGAAACCCGGGACAGCGTCTATGGCTACACCTTC. This sequence encodes CASTETRDSVYGYTF.

The V gene is TRBV5-4, the J gene TRBJ2-1, with a tentative D call TRBD2 (5 bases). V lost 4 bases, J lost 5 bases, and 16 bases lay in between. The germline V gene encodes CDR1 SGHNT and CDR2 YYREEE (reference sequence). The CDR3 sequence is 15 residues long. In DNA form, the CDR3 reads TGTGCCAGCAGCCTACGCCTTACTAGTCACAATGAGCAGTTCTTC. This gives the protein CASSLRLTSHNEQFF.

The chain couples TRBV7-9 to TRBJ2-5; D unclear. Deletions cut 5 bases from V and 5 bases from J, with 15 bases between. Germline-derived CDR1 and CDR2 are SEHNR and FQNEAQ (reference sequence). CDR3 length: 14 residues. The CDR3 sequence is CASSKGPTGETQYF. The CDR3 DNA reads TGTGCCAGCAGCAAGGGCCCGACCGGGGAGACCCAGTACTTC.

As regards this clone: Other nucleotide sequences from this sample produce the same CDR3. V and J are TRBV30 and TRBJ2-5; no firm D call. The germline gives CDR1 GTSNPN, CDR2 SVGIG (reference sequence). The CDR3 runs 11 residues. Deletions cut 0 bases from V and 4 bases from J, with 3 bases between. The CDR3 sequence is CAWSVSETQYF. The CDR3 DNA reads as TGTGCCTGGAGTGTATCAGAGACCCAGTACTTC. Using reference TRBV30 and TRBJ2-5 for the parts outside the CDR3, the full variable domain is SQTIHQWPATLVQPVGSPLSLECTVEGTSNPNLYWYRQAAGRGLQLLFYSVGIGQISSEVPQNLSASRPQDRQFILSSKKLLLSDSGFYLCAWSVSETQYFGPGTRLLVL.

V usage is TRBV19 and J usage is TRBJ1-5; D is ambiguous. CDR1 and CDR2 from the germline V gene are LNHDA and SQIVND (reference sequence). The CDR3 has 12 amino acids. Trimming pared 5 bases from V and 5 bases from J, leaving 7 bases between. CDR3: CASSAMDQPQHF. The CDR3 nucleotides read TGTGCCAGTAGTGCCATGGATCAGCCCCAGCATTTT. Combining the CDR3 with reference TRBV19 and TRBJ1-5 gives the whole variable domain DGGITQSPKYLFRKEGQNVTLSCEQNLNHDAMYWYRQDPGQGLRLIYYSQIVNDFQKGDIAEGYSVSREKKESFPLTVTSAQKNPTAFYLCASSAMDQPQHFGDGTRLSIL.

In DNA form, the CDR3 reads TGTGCCAGCAGTCTAGGACGGAGCGCGAACACCGGGGAGCTGTTTTTT. Translating gives CASSLGRSANTGELFF. The rearrangement joins TRBV2 to TRBJ2-2; D not certain. Trimming left V 5 bases short and J 0 bases short, with 13 bases between. The CDR3 covers 16 residues. Germline-derived CDR1 and CDR2 are SNHLY and FYNNEI.

This sequence joins TRBV27 and TRBJ1-2; 9 bases agree with TRBD1. Germline V CDR1 and CDR2: MNHEY, SMNVEV (reference sequence). This CDR3 is 14 amino acids long. V dropped 6 bases and J dropped 7; count of bases not matched to a gene: 9. CDR3 region: CASRTPGTGFGYTF. The CDR3 DNA reads TGTGCCAGCAGGACCCCCGGGACAGGGTTTGGCTACACCTTC.

The V gene is TRBV28, the J gene TRBJ2-4; no definite D call. With 3 bases removed from V and 3 bases from J, the gap between germline ends came to 9 bases. This CDR3 has 14 residues. Germline-derived CDR1 and CDR2 are MDHEN and SYDVKM. CDR3 DNA sequence: TGTGCCAGCAGTTTCCTGAAATTCAAAAACATTCAGTACTTC. The encoded protein is CASSFLKFKNIQYF.

The V gene is TRBV7-2, the J gene TRBJ1-2, with D tentatively TRBD1 (5 bases). The CDR3 is 15 amino acids. Germline CDR1 SGHTA, CDR2 FQGNSA. V shed 2 bases and J shed 3 bases, with 13 bases lying between them. As DNA, the CDR3 is TGTGCCAGCAGCTTAAGGAACGACAGATACTATGGCTACACCTTC. Translating it yields CASSLRNDRYYGYTF.

V is TRBV19 and J is TRBJ1-5, with unresolved D. The germline V gene encodes CDR1 LNHDA and CDR2 SQIVND (reference sequence). V was trimmed by 7 bases and J by 4 bases, leaving 17 bases between them. CDR3 length equals 15 residues. CDR3 sequence reads: CASTLTPNLNQPQHF. The CDR3 DNA reads as TGTGCCAGTACCCTTACACCAAATCTAAATCAGCCCCAGCATTTT.

The genes are TRBV7-2 and TRBJ2-6; D not resolved. Between the trimmed V and J ends, which lost 5 bases and 2 bases, there was a span of 13 bases. This CDR3 spans 16 amino acids. Looked up from germline, CDR1 is SGHTA and CDR2 is FQGNSA. This CDR3 reads CASSPTPMPGANVLTF. As DNA, the CDR3 is TGTGCCAGCAGCCCCACCCCCATGCCTGGGGCCAACGTCCTGACTTTC.

The chain uses TRBV27 and TRBJ2-2; tentative D call: TRBD1 (5 bases). Trimming took 1 base from V and 6 from J, leaving 9 bases between them. Germline CDR1 reads MNHEY; CDR2 reads SMNVEV (reference sequence). The CDR3 contains 14 residues. The CDR3 loop is CASSLYGAAGELFF. CDR3 DNA sequence: TGTGCCAGCAGTTTATATGGGGCGGCCGGGGAGCTGTTTTTT.

The V gene is TRBV11-2, the J gene TRBJ2-5; tentative D call: TRBD2 (5 bases). CDR1 is SGHAT, CDR2 FQNNGV, per germline. Trimming left V 6 bases short and J 1 base short, with 12 bases between. This CDR3 comprises 14 residues. This chain's CDR3 is CASSFPGSQETQYF. The CDR3 coding sequence is TGTGCCAGCAGTTTCCCTGGGAGCCAAGAGACCCAGTACTTC.

The genes are TRBV6-6 and TRBJ2-1, with 7 bases lining up with TRBD2. CDR3 length: 14 amino acids. CDR1 and CDR2 from the germline V gene are MNHNY and SVGAGI (reference sequence). V dropped 4 bases and J dropped 6; count of bases not matched to a gene: 6. The CDR3 DNA reads TGTGCCAGCAGTTCAATCGCTAGCGGCAATGAGCAGTTCTTC. Translated, it gives CASSSIASGNEQFF.

This sequence joins TRBV7-9 and TRBJ2-7; D call uncertain. CDR1 is SEHNR, CDR2 FQNEAQ, per germline (reference sequence). Between the trimmed V and J ends, which lost 3 bases and 3 bases, there was a span of 21 bases. This CDR3 is built from 17 residues. The CDR3 is CASSFTPSLQVVYEQYF. CDR3 DNA: TGTGCCAGCAGCTTTACCCCCAGCCTCCAAGTGGTCTACGAGCAGTACTTC.

The V and J genes are TRBV29-1 and TRBJ2-7; 7 bases map to TRBD1. The ends lost 4 bases at V and 7 bases at J; junction bases unmatched: 13. The CDR3 length is 14 residues. Germline V CDR1 and CDR2: SQVTM, ANQGSEA. The CDR3 nucleotides are TGCAGCGTTGCCAATACAGGGGCGAGAGGTGAGCAGTACTTC. The encoded protein is CSVANTGARGEQYF.